The 3 T cell receptor beta chains in this list originate from one sample, sequenced in a study of blood T cell repertoires in COVID-19. Method: immunoSEQ multiplex PCR; TCRdb's copy keeps in-frame clones and lacks some. Found here are approximately 96,000 clones, around 85% of them singletons; the top ten hold approximately 11%. The source material was peripheral blood. The source is a woman aged 80 or older with acute or convalescent COVID-19.

This chain uses TRBV10-1 with TRBJ1-2; the match to TRBD1 covers 8 bases. The CDR3 contains 17 residues. Per the germline V gene, CDR1 is WNHNN and CDR2 is SYGVQD (reference sequence). J was trimmed by 7 bases and V by 6 bases; bases with no gene match: 19. In nucleotides, the CDR3 is TGCGCCAGCAGCGACTGGACAGGGACCGACAAAACCGGTGGCTACACCTTC. Protein sequence: CASSDWTGTDKTGGYTF.

This chain connects TRBV9 to TRBJ2-7, with 7 bases that match TRBD1. Germline V CDR1 and CDR2: SGDLS, YYNGEE. The CDR3 spans 15 residues. V trimming: 8 bases; J trimming: 2 bases; junction bases outside the gene matches: 13. The CDR3 region is CARGVRGRTTYEQYF. DNA of the CDR3: TGTGCCAGGGGCGTGAGGGGGCGTACGACCTACGAGCAGTACTTC.

The chain joins TRBV18 to TRBJ2-5; D is unclear. The germline CDR1 and CDR2 sequences are KGHSH and LQKENI. The length of the CDR3 is 14 residues. Trimming cost V 0 bases and J 5 bases, with 10 bases left between them. CDR3 sequence reads: CASSPPPNGETQYF. CDR3 sequence (DNA): TGTGCCAGCTCACCACCGCCGAATGGCGAGACCCAGTACTTC.